This entry features one T cell receptor beta chain sequence. No antigen is known for it. Terminally differentiated effector memory CD45RA+ cells were left out of the naive CD8 fraction, which was CD45RO-negative and positively selected for CCR7. The data stem from a study of shared clonotypes between healthy human individuals. Notes on the study in general: Relative to their counterparts shared across all four donors, non-shared clonotypes exhibited diminished generation probabilities. Sharing across four donors was seen in 4.5% to 5.5% of naive CD4 clonotypes. Memory subsets generally showed lower estimated richness than naive subsets.

The CDR3 length is 14 residues. V lost 3 bases to trimming and J lost 2 bases; unmatched junction nucleotides: 2. CDR1 and CDR2 from the germline V gene are MNHEY and SMNVEV (reference sequence). Over several immunoSEQ plates, each subset's genomic DNA was distributed in even portions. Assay used: immunoSEQ multiplex PCR; TCRdb lists only in-frame clones, some missing. The sample lists hundreds of thousands of clones; approximately 96% were seen once. Sequencing input: naive CD8+ T cells sorted from blood. The chain employs TRBV27 and TRBJ2-3, with 7 nucleotides matching TRBD2. This sequence was found in a woman aged 25 to 39 in good health. The CDR3 loop is CASSFGGNTDTQYF. The CDR3 region has the DNA TGTGCCAGCAGTTTCGGGGGGAACACAGATACGCAGTATTTT.